This paragraph covers one TCR beta chain sequence. Its target is unknown. These data originate in a study of T-cell reconstitution after alpha-beta-depleted transplantation in children. Study outcomes and limitations: Reportedly, alpha-beta T cells present about two months post-transplant originated from several hundred expanded clones of graft origin. One year after transplant, T-cell counts and diversity came mostly from newly produced T cells. In some patients, recipient T cells and intrathymic progenitors surviving conditioning explained high day-60 diversity.

Preparation of the TCRbeta library used unique molecular identifiers. TCRdb independently ran MiXCR on the PCR reads; one entry per CDR3 protein. The sample yields 530,000 or so distinct CDR3 sequences, 25% to 30% seen once. Source: PBMCs, taken before TCRalphabeta/CD19-depleted stem cell transplant. This TCR was recovered from a boy in the first two years of life with Wiskott-Aldrich syndrome, due to receive a stem cell transplant.

The CDR3 loop reads CASSPDRGHEQYF. Written as DNA, the CDR3 is TGTGCCAGCAGCCCGGACAGGGGGCACGAGCAGTACTTC. This chain connects TRBV7-2 to TRBJ2-7; 11 bases are a match to TRBD1. This CDR3 is built from 13 residues. V dropped 5 bases and J dropped 5; count of bases not matched to a gene: 2. The germline V gene has CDR1 SGHTA and CDR2 FQGNSA.